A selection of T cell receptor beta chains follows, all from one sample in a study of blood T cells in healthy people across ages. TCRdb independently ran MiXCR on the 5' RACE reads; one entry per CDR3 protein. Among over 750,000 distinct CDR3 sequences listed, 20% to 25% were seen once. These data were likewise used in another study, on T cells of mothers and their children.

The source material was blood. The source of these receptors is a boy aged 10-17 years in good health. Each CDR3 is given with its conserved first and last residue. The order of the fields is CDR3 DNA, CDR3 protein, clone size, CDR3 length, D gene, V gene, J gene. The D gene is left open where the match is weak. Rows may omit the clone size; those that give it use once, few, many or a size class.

CDR3 DNA: TGTGCCAGCAGTTTACCCTCGGCTGGAAACACCATATATTTT
CDR3 protein: CASSLPSAGNTIYF
clone size: .
CDR3 length: 14
D gene: .
V gene: TRBV28
J gene: TRBJ1-3

CDR3 DNA: TGTGCCAGCAGCCCAGGGGCTACTAACTATGGCTACACCTTC
CDR3 protein: CASSPGATNYGYTF
clone size: .
CDR3 length: 14
D gene: .
V gene: TRBV7-9
J gene: TRBJ1-2

CDR3 DNA: TGCAGCCTGAGTTTAGTAGCGGGTCCAGATACGCAGTATTTT
CDR3 protein: CSLSLVAGPDTQYF
clone size: few
CDR3 length: 14
D gene: TRBD2
V gene: TRBV29-1
J gene: TRBJ2-3

CDR3 DNA: TGCAGTGCTAGCTGGGGGGGAAAACTGTTTTTT
CDR3 protein: CSASWGGKLFF
clone size: .
CDR3 length: 11
D gene: .
V gene: TRBV20-1
J gene: TRBJ1-4

CDR3 DNA: TGTGCCAGCAGCTCGCCGGGACTTGTAGAGACCCAGTACTTC
CDR3 protein: CASSSPGLVETQYF
clone size: .
CDR3 length: 14
D gene: .
V gene: TRBV7-2
J gene: TRBJ2-5

CDR3 DNA: TGTGCCACCAGGGAAAGGGGGCGCGCCACCGGGGAGCTGTTTTTT
CDR3 protein: CATRERGRATGELFF
clone size: .
CDR3 length: 15
D gene: TRBD1
V gene: TRBV15
J gene: TRBJ2-2

CDR3 DNA: TGTGCCAGCAGAGACACGAGACAGGGTAACACCGGGGAGCTGTTTTTT
CDR3 protein: CASRDTRQGNTGELFF
clone size: .
CDR3 length: 16
D gene: TRBD1
V gene: TRBV6-5
J gene: TRBJ2-2

CDR3 DNA: TGTGCCAGCAGCCAAGGGACATATGTGCAAGAGACCCAGTACTTC
CDR3 protein: CASSQGTYVQETQYF
clone size: .
CDR3 length: 15
D gene: .
V gene: TRBV5-5
J gene: TRBJ2-5

CDR3 DNA: TGCAGTGCTAGAGATGGGGGGACTCCCACAGATACGCAGTATTTT
CDR3 protein: CSARDGGTPTDTQYF
clone size: .
CDR3 length: 15
D gene: .
V gene: TRBV20-1
J gene: TRBJ2-3

CDR3 DNA: TGCAGCGTGACGGAGTCTAGCACAGATACGCAGTATTTT
CDR3 protein: CSVTESSTDTQYF
clone size: few
CDR3 length: 13
D gene: .
V gene: TRBV29-1
J gene: TRBJ2-3

CDR3 DNA: TGCAGCGTTGTACAGCAGGACGTCTCCTACGAGCAGTACTTC
CDR3 protein: CSVVQQDVSYEQYF
clone size: few
CDR3 length: 14
D gene: .
V gene: TRBV29-1
J gene: TRBJ2-7